The sequence of this TCR beta chain was determined in a study of T-cell reconstitution after alpha-beta-depleted transplantation in children. Study conclusions and caveats: At the one-year point after transplant, T-cell counts and TCRbeta diversity were found to come mostly from T cells that had been newly produced. The origin of high day-60 TCRbeta diversity in some patients lay in surviving recipient T cells and thymic progenitors. Reportedly, roughly two months post-transplant, alpha-beta T cells arose from several hundred expanded graft clones.

V dropped 3 bases and J dropped 3; count of bases not matched to a gene: 3. Looked up from germline, CDR1 is SGHRS and CDR2 is YFSETQ. This CDR3 is built from 14 residues. This clonotype was seen at least ten times. Antigen specificity is unknown. A library of TCRbeta sequences, prepared with unique molecular identifiers, was generated. TCRdb reprocessed the PCR reads with MiXCR, giving one entry per CDR3 protein. Here the sample spans around 370,000 distinct CDR3 sequences, 15% to 20% being singletons. The TCR sequence derives from a male patient between 2 and 15 years old who had a stem cell transplant for acute lymphoblastic leukemia, so the T cells may come from the graft donor. The chain is built from TRBV5-1 and TRBJ2-7; 10 nucleotides agree with TRBD1. This sample comprised PBMCs, mostly from graft donor cells, obtained 360 days after TCRalphabeta/CD19-depleted stem cell transplant. CDR3 protein: CASSSGTGVYEQYF. The DNA for the CDR3 is TGCGCCAGCAGCTCCGGGACAGGGGTCTACGAGCAGTACTTC.